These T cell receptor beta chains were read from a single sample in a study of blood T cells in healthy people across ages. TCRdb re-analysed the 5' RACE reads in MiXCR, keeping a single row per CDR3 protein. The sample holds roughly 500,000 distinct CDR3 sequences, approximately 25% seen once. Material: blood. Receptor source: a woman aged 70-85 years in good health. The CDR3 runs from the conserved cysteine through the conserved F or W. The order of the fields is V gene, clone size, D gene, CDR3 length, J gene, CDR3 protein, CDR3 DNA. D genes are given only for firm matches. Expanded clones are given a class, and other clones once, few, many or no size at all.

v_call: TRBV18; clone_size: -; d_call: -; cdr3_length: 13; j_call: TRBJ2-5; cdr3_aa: CASSQNPHETQYF; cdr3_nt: TGTGCCAGCTCACAAAATCCTCACGAGACCCAGTACTTC
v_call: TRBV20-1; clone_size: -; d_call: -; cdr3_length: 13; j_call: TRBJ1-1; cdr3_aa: CSASPRPYTEAFF; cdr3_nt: TGCAGTGCTAGCCCCAGGCCCTACACTGAAGCTTTCTTT
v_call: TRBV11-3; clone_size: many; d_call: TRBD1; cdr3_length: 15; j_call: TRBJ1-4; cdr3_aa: CASSLTGGANEKLFF; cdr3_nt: TGCGCCAGCAGCTTGACAGGGGGAGCTAATGAAAAACTGTTTTTT
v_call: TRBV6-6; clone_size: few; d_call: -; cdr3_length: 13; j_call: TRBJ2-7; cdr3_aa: CASKVGGLGEQYF; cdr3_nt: TGTGCCAGTAAAGTAGGGGGGCTCGGCGAGCAGTACTTC
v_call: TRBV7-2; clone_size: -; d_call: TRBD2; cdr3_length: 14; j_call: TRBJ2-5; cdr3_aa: CASSPGTIAETQYF; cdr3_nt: TGTGCCAGCAGTCCCGGGACTATAGCAGAGACCCAGTACTTC
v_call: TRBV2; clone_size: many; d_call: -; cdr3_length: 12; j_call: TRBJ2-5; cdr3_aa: CASQGRGETQYF; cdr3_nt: TGTGCCAGCCAGGGGAGGGGAGAGACCCAGTACTTC
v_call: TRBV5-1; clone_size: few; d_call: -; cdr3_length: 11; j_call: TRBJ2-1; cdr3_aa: CASSLGADQFF; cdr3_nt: TGCGCCAGCAGCTTGGGCGCTGACCAGTTCTTC
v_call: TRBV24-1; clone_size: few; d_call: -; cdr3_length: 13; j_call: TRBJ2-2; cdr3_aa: CATSVQLTGELFF; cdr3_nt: TGTGCCACCAGTGTTCAACTCACCGGGGAGCTGTTTTTT
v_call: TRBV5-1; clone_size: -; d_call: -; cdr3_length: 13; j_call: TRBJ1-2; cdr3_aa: CASSLSGIYGYTF; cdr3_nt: TGCGCCAGCAGCTTAAGTGGCATCTATGGCTACACCTTC
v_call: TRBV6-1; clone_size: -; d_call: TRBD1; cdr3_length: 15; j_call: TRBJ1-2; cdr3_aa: CASSVGGQGNYGYTF; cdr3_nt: TGTGCCAGCAGTGTCGGCGGACAGGGTAACTATGGCTACACCTTC
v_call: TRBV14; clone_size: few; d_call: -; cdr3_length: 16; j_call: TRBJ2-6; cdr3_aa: CASSQDLGTGANVLTF; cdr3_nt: TGTGCCAGCAGCCAAGATTTAGGGACTGGGGCCAACGTCCTGACTTTC
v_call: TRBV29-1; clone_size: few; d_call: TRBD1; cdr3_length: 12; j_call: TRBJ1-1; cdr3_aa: CSGRTGDTEAFF; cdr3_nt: TGCAGCGGAAGGACAGGGGATACTGAAGCTTTCTTT
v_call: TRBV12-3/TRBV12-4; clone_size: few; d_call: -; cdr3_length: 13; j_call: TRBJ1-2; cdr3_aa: CASRSRGSEGYTF; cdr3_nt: TGTGCCAGCAGATCCAGGGGATCGGAGGGCTACACCTTC
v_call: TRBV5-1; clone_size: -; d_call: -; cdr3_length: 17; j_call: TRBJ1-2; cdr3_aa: CASTPTVNQGWFYGYTF; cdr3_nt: TGCGCCAGCACCCCAACGGTGAATCAGGGATGGTTCTATGGCTACACCTTC
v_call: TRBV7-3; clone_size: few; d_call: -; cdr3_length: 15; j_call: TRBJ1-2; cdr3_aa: CASSPGGGRHHGYTF; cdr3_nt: TGTGCCAGCAGCCCCGGGGGAGGGAGACATCATGGCTACACCTTC
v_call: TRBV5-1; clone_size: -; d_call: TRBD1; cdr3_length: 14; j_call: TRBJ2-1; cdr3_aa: CASSFGGQGGEQFF; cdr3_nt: TGCGCCAGCAGCTTTGGGGGACAGGGTGGGGAGCAGTTCTTC
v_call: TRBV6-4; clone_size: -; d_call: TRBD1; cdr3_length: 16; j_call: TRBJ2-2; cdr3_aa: CASSDSGQGDTGELFF; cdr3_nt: TGTGCCAGCAGTGACTCGGGACAGGGGGACACCGGGGAGCTGTTTTTT
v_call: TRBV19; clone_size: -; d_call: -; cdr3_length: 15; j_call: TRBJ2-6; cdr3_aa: CASSPGQSGANVLTF; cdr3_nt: TGTGCCAGTAGTCCTGGACAGTCTGGGGCCAACGTCCTGACTTTC
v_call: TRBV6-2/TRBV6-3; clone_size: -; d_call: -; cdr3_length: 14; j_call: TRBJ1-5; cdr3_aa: CASSYLGYNQPQHF; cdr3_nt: TGTGCCAGCAGTTATTTGGGGTACAATCAGCCCCAGCATTTT
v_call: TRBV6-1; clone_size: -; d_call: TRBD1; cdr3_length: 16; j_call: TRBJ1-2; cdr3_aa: CASSPGQGPPNYGYTF; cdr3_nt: TGTGCCAGCAGCCCAGGACAGGGGCCACCTAACTATGGCTACACCTTC
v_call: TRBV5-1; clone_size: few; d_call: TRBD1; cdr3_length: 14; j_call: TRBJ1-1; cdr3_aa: CASSMDRVNTEAFF; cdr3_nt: TGCGCCAGCAGCATGGACAGGGTGAACACTGAAGCTTTCTTT
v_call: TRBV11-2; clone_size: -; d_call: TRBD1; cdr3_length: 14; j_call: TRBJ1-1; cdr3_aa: CASSLIQGITEAFF; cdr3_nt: TGTGCCAGCAGCCTAATACAGGGGATCACTGAAGCTTTCTTT
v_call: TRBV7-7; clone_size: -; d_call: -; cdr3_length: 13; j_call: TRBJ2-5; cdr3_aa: CASSYDRRETQYF; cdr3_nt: TGTGCCAGCAGCTACGATCGGAGAGAGACCCAGTACTTC
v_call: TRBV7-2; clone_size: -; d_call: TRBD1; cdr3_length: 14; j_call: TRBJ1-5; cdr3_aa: CASSPNRGDQPQHF; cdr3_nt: TGTGCCAGCAGCCCCAACAGGGGGGATCAGCCCCAGCATTTT
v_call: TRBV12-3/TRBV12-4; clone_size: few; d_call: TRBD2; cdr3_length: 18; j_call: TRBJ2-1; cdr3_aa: CASSPRTSGGSGYNEQFF; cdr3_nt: TGTGCCAGCAGTCCGCGGACTAGCGGGGGAAGTGGCTACAATGAGCAGTTCTTC
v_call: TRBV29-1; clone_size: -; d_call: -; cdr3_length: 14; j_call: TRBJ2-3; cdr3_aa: CSVEVAGRLDTQYF; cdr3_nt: TGCAGCGTTGAAGTCGCGGGAAGGTTAGATACGCAGTATTTT
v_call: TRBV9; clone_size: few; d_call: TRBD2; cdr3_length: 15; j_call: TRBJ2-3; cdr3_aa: CASSARGVGTDTQYF; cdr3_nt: TGTGCCAGCAGCGCCCGGGGGGTTGGAACAGATACGCAGTATTTT
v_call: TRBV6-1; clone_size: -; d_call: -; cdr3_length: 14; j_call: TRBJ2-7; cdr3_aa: CASQMTGFSYEQYF; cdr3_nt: TGTGCCAGTCAAATGACAGGCTTCTCCTACGAGCAGTACTTC
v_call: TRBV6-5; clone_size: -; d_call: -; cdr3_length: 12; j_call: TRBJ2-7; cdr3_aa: CASHGNPYEQYF; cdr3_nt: TGTGCCTCACACGGGAACCCCTACGAGCAGTACTTC
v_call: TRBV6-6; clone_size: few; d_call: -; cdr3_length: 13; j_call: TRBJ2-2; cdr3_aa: CAGTGSTSEELFF; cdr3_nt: TGTGCCGGGACGGGCTCCACCAGTGAGGAGCTGTTTTTT
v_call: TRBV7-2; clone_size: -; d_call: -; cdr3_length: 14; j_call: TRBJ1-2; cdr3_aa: CASSLDQQVPGYTF; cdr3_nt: TGTGCCAGCAGCTTAGATCAGCAGGTCCCCGGCTACACCTTC
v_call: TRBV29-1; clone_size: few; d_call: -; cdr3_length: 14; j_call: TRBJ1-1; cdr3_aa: CSVEGRLGSTEAFF; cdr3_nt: TGCAGCGTTGAAGGGAGGTTAGGGTCCACTGAAGCTTTCTTT
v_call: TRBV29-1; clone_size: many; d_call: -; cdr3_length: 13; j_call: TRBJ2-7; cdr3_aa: CSVGPMGVYEQYF; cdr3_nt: TGCAGCGTTGGACCAATGGGGGTTTACGAGCAGTACTTC
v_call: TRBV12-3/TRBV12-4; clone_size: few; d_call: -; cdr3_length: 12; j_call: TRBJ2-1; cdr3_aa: CASRVMGNEQFF; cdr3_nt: TGTGCCAGCAGGGTTATGGGCAATGAGCAGTTCTTC
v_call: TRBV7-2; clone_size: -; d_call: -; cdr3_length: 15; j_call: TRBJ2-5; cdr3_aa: CASSLLGGGQETQYF; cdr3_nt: TGTGCCAGCAGCCTGCTGGGGGGTGGCCAAGAGACCCAGTACTTC
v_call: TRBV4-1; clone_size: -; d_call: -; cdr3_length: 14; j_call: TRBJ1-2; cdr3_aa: CASSQTQGVYGYTF; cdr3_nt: TGCGCCAGCAGCCAAACACAGGGAGTCTATGGCTACACCTTC
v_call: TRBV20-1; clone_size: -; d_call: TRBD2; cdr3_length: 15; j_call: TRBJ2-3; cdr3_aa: CSARVGLASTDTQYF; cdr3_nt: TGCAGTGCTAGAGTGGGACTAGCTAGCACAGATACGCAGTATTTT